This TCR beta chain derives from a study of blood T cell repertoires in COVID-19. Turning to the study itself: Sites across the United States, Italy and Spain contributed samples from acute and convalescent COVID-19. Sources were T cells, B-cell-depleted T cells, or PBMCs; the material itself was cDNA or gDNA.

A note on this clone: Relative to the germline gene, one junction end is altered; a read error may explain this.

CDR1 LNHDA and CDR2 SQIVND come from the germline V gene (reference sequence). The CDR3 is made up of 12 amino acids. Under the authors' procedure: The authors estimated nucleated cell counts from reference gene primer amplification. TCRdb's copy holds only in-frame clones and misses some; the assay was immunoSEQ multiplex PCR. From that table come the V and J calls and clone size; the DNA was used to work out D and trimming. The table includes nearly 55,000 clones, 78% detected once. The chain uses TRBV19 and TRBJ2-1; 7 bases are shared with TRBD1. Source material: peripheral blood. This clonotype was obtained from a human donor with active or convalescent COVID-19. The donor label of this sample is uncertain. CDR3 in DNA: TGTGCCAGTAGTATAGGCCGACAGGGTATTCTCTTC. Protein sequence: CASSIGRQGILF.